Described below is a single T cell receptor beta chain sequence and its context. What it binds is unknown. Germline V lookup: CDR1 SGHRS, CDR2 YFSETQ. The CDR3 is 15 amino acids. V trimming: 6 bases; J trimming: 4 bases; junction bases outside the gene matches: 9. This sample is drawn from a study of siplizumab effects on memory and regulatory T cells. Study-wide points: Solely a minor proportion of alloreactive clones could be assigned to unstimulated subsets.

Assay used: immunoSEQ multiplex PCR; TCRdb lists only in-frame clones, some missing. This sample has about 100,000 clones; around 94% occur once, and the top ten carry under 0.65%. The sequenced sample was Tregs sorted from blood. This chain links TRBV5-1 with TRBJ2-3; 9 bases line up with TRBD1. The TCR originated in a human donor in good health. CDR3 DNA: TGCGCCAGCACCCAAAGACAGGGGGGTTCAGATACGCAGTATTTT. Protein sequence: CASTQRQGGSDTQYF. The full variable domain, completed using reference TRBV5-1 and TRBJ2-3, is KAGVTQTPRYLIKTRGQQVTLSCSPISGHRSVSWYQQTPGQGLQFLFEYFSETQRNKGNFPGRFSGRQFSNSRSEMNVSTLELGDSALYLCASTQRQGGSDTQYFGPGTRLTVL.